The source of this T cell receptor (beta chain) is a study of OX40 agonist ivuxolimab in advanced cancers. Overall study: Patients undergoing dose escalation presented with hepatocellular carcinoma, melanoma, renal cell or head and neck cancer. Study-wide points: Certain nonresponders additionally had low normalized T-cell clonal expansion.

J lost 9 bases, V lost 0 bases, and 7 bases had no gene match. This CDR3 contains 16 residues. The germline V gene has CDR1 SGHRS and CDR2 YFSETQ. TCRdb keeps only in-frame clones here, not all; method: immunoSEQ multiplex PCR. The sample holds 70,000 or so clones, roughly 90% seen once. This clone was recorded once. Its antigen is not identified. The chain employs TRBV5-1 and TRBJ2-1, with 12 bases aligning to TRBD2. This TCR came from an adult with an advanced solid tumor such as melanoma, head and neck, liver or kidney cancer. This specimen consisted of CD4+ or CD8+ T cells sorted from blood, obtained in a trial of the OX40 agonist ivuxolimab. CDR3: CASSLAQTSGSVEQFF. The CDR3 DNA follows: TGCGCCAGCAGCTTGGCCCAGACTAGCGGGAGTGTTGAGCAGTTCTTC. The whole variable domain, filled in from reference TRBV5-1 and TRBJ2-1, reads KAGVTQTPRYLIKTRGQQVTLSCSPISGHRSVSWYQQTPGQGLQFLFEYFSETQRNKGNFPGRFSGRQFSNSRSEMNVSTLELGDSALYLCASSLAQTSGSVEQFFGPGTRLTVL.